This TCR beta chain was found in a study of blood T cell repertoires in COVID-19. The CDR3 spans 13 residues. Trimming stripped 4 bases from V and 0 bases from J, with 7 bases between. Germline values: CDR1 MNHEY, CDR2 SMNVEV (reference sequence). TCRdb's copy holds only in-frame clones and misses some; the assay was immunoSEQ multiplex PCR. The table records about 300,000 clones, around 91% of them present only once. Sample: PBMCs or T cells enriched from blood (not recorded which). This TCR derives from a young woman with acute COVID-19. The V gene is TRBV27, the J gene TRBJ2-7; D gene ambiguous. The CDR3 DNA reads TGTGCCAGCAGTTCGGTCCTCTCCTACGAGCAGTACTTC. It translates to CASSSVLSYEQYF.